This TCR beta chain stems from a study of blood T cell repertoires in COVID-19. Study background: Sites in the United States, Italy and Spain provided acute and convalescent COVID-19 samples. PBMCs, B-cell-depleted T cells, or T cells were the source of the cDNA or gDNA that made up the material.

Seattle patient enrollment occurred during active infection, with longitudinal follow-up thereafter. Trimming pared 2 bases from V and 5 bases from J, leaving 9 bases between. Germline lookup yields CDR1 SGHTA and CDR2 FQGNSA. The CDR3 extends over 14 amino acids. This clone has just a few counts. Generated by immunoSEQ multiplex PCR, the TCRdb table keeps only in-frame clones and is missing some. The sample has around 260,000 clones; about 80% are singletons. This TCR was recovered from a person aged 65-85 years with COVID-19, enrolled during active disease. The chain has TRBV7-2 and TRBJ2-2, with D unclear. Sequencing was performed on peripheral blood. CDR3 DNA sequence: TGTGCCAGCAGCTTACTTGCCGGGACCGGGGAGCTGTTTTTT. This translates into CASSLLAGTGELFF.